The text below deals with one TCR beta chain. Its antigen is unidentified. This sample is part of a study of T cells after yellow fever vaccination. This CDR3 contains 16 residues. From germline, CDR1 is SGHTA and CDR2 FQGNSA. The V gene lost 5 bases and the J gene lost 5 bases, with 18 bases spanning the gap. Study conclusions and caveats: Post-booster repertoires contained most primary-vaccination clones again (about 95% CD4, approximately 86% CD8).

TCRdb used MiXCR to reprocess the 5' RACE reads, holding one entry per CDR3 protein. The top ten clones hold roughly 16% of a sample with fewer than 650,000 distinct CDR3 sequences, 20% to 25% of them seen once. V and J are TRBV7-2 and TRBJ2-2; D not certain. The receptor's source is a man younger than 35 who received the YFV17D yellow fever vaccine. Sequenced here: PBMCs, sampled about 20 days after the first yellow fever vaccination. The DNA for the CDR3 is TGTGCCAGCAGCCCCCTAGGACCTATGGGGACCGGGGAGCTGTTTTTT. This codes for CASSPLGPMGTGELFF.